One sample yielded the 30 T cell receptor beta chains listed below, sequenced in a study of early T cells in non-severe SARS-CoV-2 infection. TCRdb re-derived calls from the 5' RACE reads in MiXCR, one entry per CDR3 protein. The table includes tens of thousands of distinct CDR3 sequences, around 12% detected once. Sequences were obtained from whole blood. All receptors derive from an adult who was a healthcare worker with PCR-confirmed SARS-CoV-2 infection or an uninfected control (not recorded which).

The V and J genes are TRBV12-3 or TRBV12-4 and TRBJ2-3, with D unresolved. This CDR3 contains 14 residues. Trimming shortened V by 5 bases and J by 4 bases, and 13 bases separated the two germline ends. CDR3 bases: TGTGCCAGCAGTCTATTTTCCCCCCCAGATACGCAGTATTTT. Amino acids: CASSLFSPPDTQYF.

This clonotype has ten or more counts. This chain joins TRBV12-3 or TRBV12-4 and TRBJ2-7; 7 bases fit TRBD1. Trimming at V came to 4 bases and at J to 0 bases, leaving 3 bases not matched to a gene. The CDR3 consists of 14 residues. Here the CDR3 reads CASSYTGDSYEQYF. DNA for the CDR3: TGTGCCAGCAGTTACACAGGGGACTCCTACGAGCAGTACTTC.

This chain uses TRBV11-2 with TRBJ2-7, with D perhaps matching TRBD2 (5 bases). The CDR3 is 14 amino acids. V lost 4 bases and J 3 bases, leaving 13 bases between the germline ends. CDR1 is SGHAT and CDR2 is FQNNGV in the germline V gene. In nucleotides, the CDR3 is TGTGCCAGCAGCTCGCCTAGCAGTTTCTACGAGCAGTACTTC. Protein product: CASSSPSSFYEQYF.

This clonotype was observed many times. This sequence joins TRBV5-1 and TRBJ1-1; D is unclear. Germline assignment: CDR1 SGHRS and CDR2 YFSETQ. Trimming removed 0 bases from V and 0 bases from J, with 9 bases in between. The CDR3 loop spans 15 amino acids. The CDR3 region has the DNA TGCGCCAGCAGCTTGGGACAACCCATGAACACTGAAGCTTTCTTT. Translated, it gives CASSLGQPMNTEAFF. Looking up the rest from reference TRBV5-1 and TRBJ1-1 gives the full variable domain: KAGVTQTPRYLIKTRGQQVTLSCSPISGHRSVSWYQQTPGQGLQFLFEYFSETQRNKGNFPGRFSGRQFSNSRSEMNVSTLELGDSALYLCASSLGQPMNTEAFFGQGTRLTVV.

This clonotype was detected ten times or more. The chain is built from TRBV12-3 or TRBV12-4 and TRBJ1-4; D is ambiguous. V lost 6 bases to trimming and J lost 4 bases, with 15 bases between them. This CDR3 contains 15 residues. The CDR3 coding sequence is TGTGCCAGCAGCCTCCAGTGGGGAAATAATGAAAAACTGTTTTTT. It translates to CASSLQWGNNEKLFF.

In this sample, this clonotype turned up a few times. The rearrangement links TRBV24-1 to TRBJ2-1; D may be TRBD2 (6 bases). V shed 0 bases and J shed 5 bases, with 13 bases lying between them. This CDR3 is built from 16 residues. From germline, CDR1 is KGHDR and CDR2 SFDVKD. The CDR3 reads CATSDLNSGFDNEQFF. The CDR3 coding sequence is TGTGCCACCAGTGATTTGAATAGCGGATTCGACAATGAGCAGTTCTTC.

The chain combines TRBV27 with TRBJ2-1, with D uncertain. V lost 3 bases to trimming and J lost 10 bases, with 7 bases between them. The CDR3 totals 11 residues. Germline V gene lookup returns CDR1 MNHEY and CDR2 SMNVEV (reference sequence). In DNA form, the CDR3 reads TGTGCCAGCAGTTTTAGGCGGGAGCAGTTCTTC. It encodes CASSFRREQFF.

The chain uses TRBV5-1 and TRBJ1-2; weak D call: TRBD1 (6 bases). The CDR3 sequence is 14 residues long. Looked up from germline, CDR1 is SGHRS and CDR2 is YFSETQ. Trimming shortened V by 3 bases and J by 5 bases, and 14 bases separated the two germline ends. The CDR3 protein is CASSYPDRPYGYTF. DNA for the CDR3: TGCGCCAGCAGCTACCCTGACAGGCCGTATGGCTACACCTTC.

A few counts support this clonotype. The chain is built from TRBV4-1 and TRBJ1-1, with TRBD1 identical over 8 bases. Germline V gene sequence: CDR1 MGHRA, CDR2 YSYEKL. The junction had 13 bases not matched to a gene; V was cut back by 2 bases and J by 11 bases. The CDR3 contains 15 residues. In DNA, the CDR3 is TGCGCCAGCAGCCAACCTGACAGGGGCGGACTTGACGCTTTCTTT. This translates into CASSQPDRGGLDAFF.

The V gene is TRBV12-3 or TRBV12-4, the J gene TRBJ2-5, with 9 bases lining up with TRBD2. V lost 6 bases, J lost 5 bases, and 10 bases stayed unmatched. There are 15 residues in the CDR3. CDR3 DNA: TGTGCCAGCAGCATTAGCGGGAGCAGTTTCGAGACCCAGTACTTC. Protein sequence: CASSISGSSFETQYF.

The chain employs TRBV14 and TRBJ1-5, with 8 bases aligning to TRBD1. The J segment lost 4 bases and the V segment lost 4 bases, leaving 3 bases of the junction unmatched. This CDR3 is built from 14 residues. Germline V gives CDR1 SGHDN, CDR2 FVKESK. Here the CDR3 reads CASSRQGLNQPQHF. In nucleotides, the CDR3 is TGTGCCAGCAGCCGACAGGGGTTAAATCAGCCCCAGCATTTT.

This clonotype was counted only a few times. The V and J genes are TRBV5-1 and TRBJ1-5, with TRBD1 as a possible D gene (6 bases). The V end lost 7 bases, the J end lost 4 bases, and 18 bases lay between the germline ends. The germline CDR1 and CDR2 sequences are SGHRS and YFSETQ. This CDR3 is built from 15 residues. The CDR3 region is CASRRDNLGNQPQHF. In DNA, the CDR3 is TGCGCCAGCCGCCGGGACAACTTAGGGAATCAGCCCCAGCATTTT.

This clonotype was counted only a few times. V usage is TRBV6-4 and J usage is TRBJ1-5, with D perhaps matching TRBD1 (6 bases). CDR3 length equals 14 residues. Per the germline V gene, CDR1 is MRHNA and CDR2 is SNTAGT. V was clipped by 5 bases and J by 7 bases, with 15 bases between them. The CDR3 sequence is CASSQGGLGQPQHF. The CDR3 bases are TGTGCCAGCAGTCAAGGGGGGCTAGGGCAGCCCCAGCATTTT.

In this sample, this clonotype turned up many times. The chain couples TRBV7-2 to TRBJ2-1; 12 nucleotides align to TRBD2. Per germline, CDR1 SGHTA and CDR2 FQGNSA. V lost 7 bases, J lost 6 bases, and 4 bases stayed unmatched. The CDR3 has 14 amino acids. CDR3 in amino acids: CASTWGLAGNEQFF. The CDR3 DNA reads TGTGCCAGCACCTGGGGACTAGCGGGCAATGAGCAGTTCTTC.

This clonotype was found many times. The rearrangement joins TRBV6-1 to TRBJ2-3; D may match TRBD1 or TRBD2 (5 bases each). This CDR3 has 15 amino acids. Trimming stripped 3 bases from V and 0 bases from J, with 10 bases between. In germline, CDR1 is MNHNS, CDR2 SASEGT. The CDR3 protein is CASSDRDGSTDTQYF. The CDR3 nucleotides are TGTGCCAGCAGTGACCGGGACGGGAGCACAGATACGCAGTATTTT.

This clonotype has a count of ten or more. This sequence joins TRBV10-3 and TRBJ2-7; tentatively, D is TRBD2 (5 bases). The V end was cut by 6 bases, the J end by 4 bases, with 13 bases between. Germline V gene sequence: CDR1 ENHRY, CDR2 SYGVKD. This CDR3 contains 13 residues. The DNA for the CDR3 is TGTGCCATCAGGGAACCTTCGGGGTACGAGCAGTACTTC. Protein product: CAIREPSGYEQYF.

This clonotype was recorded a few times. The chain carries TRBV11-2 and TRBJ1-4, with D maybe TRBD1 (6 bases). CDR1 is SGHAT and CDR2 is FQNNGV in the germline V gene. CDR3 length: 15 residues. The ends were cut back, 2 bases at V and 0 bases at J, with 7 bases in the middle. CDR3 sequence reads: CASSLRGATNEKLFF. The CDR3 DNA is TGTGCCAGCAGCTTAAGGGGGGCAACTAATGAAAAACTGTTTTTT.

This clonotype has a count of ten or more. This chain connects TRBV5-1 to TRBJ2-7, with TRBD2 matching 9 bases. J gave up 0 bases and V 6 bases, and 4 bases lay outside the gene matches. CDR1 SGHRS and CDR2 YFSETQ come from the germline V gene. The CDR3 has 14 amino acids. CDR3 protein: CASNSGGNSYEQYF. The CDR3 DNA reads as TGCGCCAGCAATAGCGGGGGAAACTCCTACGAGCAGTACTTC.

The rearrangement joins TRBV28 to TRBJ2-5; 9 bases agree with TRBD2. The CDR3 consists of 14 residues. V shed 5 bases, J shed 4 bases, and the junction held 5 bases outside the gene matches. Germline CDR1 is MDHEN and CDR2 is SYDVKM. The CDR3 DNA reads as TGTGCCAGCAGTAGGCGGGAGGGCCCAGAGACCCAGTACTTC. Translated: CASSRREGPETQYF. The variable domain in full, with the rest retrieved from reference TRBV28 and TRBJ2-5, is DVKVTQSSRYLVKRTGEKVFLECVQDMDHENMFWYRQDPGLGLRLIYFSYDVKMKEKGDIPEGYSVSREKKERFSLILESASTNQTSMYLCASSRREGPETQYFGPGTRLLVL.

The gene calls are TRBV29-1 and TRBJ2-3; D unresolved. Looked up from germline, CDR1 is SQVTM and CDR2 is ANQGSEA. This CDR3 has 14 amino acids. The V end lost 2 bases, the J end lost 0 bases, and 9 bases lay between the germline ends. This CDR3 reads CSVEYTTSTDTQYF. Here the CDR3 DNA reads TGCAGCGTTGAATATACTACCAGCACAGATACGCAGTATTTT.

The chain joins TRBV19 to TRBJ2-2, with TRBD1 matching over 11 bases. The V segment lost 5 bases and the J segment 6 bases; nucleotides outside the gene matches: 8. CDR1 LNHDA and CDR2 SQIVND come from the germline V gene (reference sequence). There are 16 residues in the CDR3. The CDR3 coding sequence is TGTGCCAGTAGTCCGTGGACAGGGGGCCGGGCCGGGGAGCTGTTTTTT. Its translation: CASSPWTGGRAGELFF.

Comments on this clonotype: Possible read error: a much larger clone is one base away. The V and J genes are TRBV9 and TRBJ2-6; a weak D match, TRBD1 (5 bases). Looked up from germline, CDR1 is SGDLS and CDR2 is YYNGEE. The CDR3 totals 13 residues. The CDR3 sequence is CVSDSSGANVLTF. The DNA for the CDR3 is TGTGTCAGCGACAGCTCTGGGGCCAACGTCCTGACTTTC.

This clonotype was observed a handful of times. One end of the junction does not line up with germline, which may come from a read error. The V and J genes are TRBV20-1 and TRBJ2-1; TRBD2 aligns across 11 bases. CDR1 and CDR2 from the germline V gene are DFQATT and SNEGSKA (reference sequence). The CDR3 extends over 12 amino acids. The CDR3 DNA is TGCAGTCCTAGCGGGGGGCGAAATGAGCAGTTCTTC. Residues: CSPSGGRNEQFF.

The V call is TRBV10-2, the J call TRBJ2-3; D not resolved. Germline V gene sequence: CDR1 WSHSY, CDR2 SAAADI. Trimming left V 2 bases short and J 4 bases short, with 19 bases between. This CDR3 is 17 amino acids long. The CDR3 nucleotides read TGCGCCAGCAGTGAGCCCGGAAGTAGTTCCACCCCAGATACGCAGTATTTT. Encoded protein: CASSEPGSSSTPDTQYF.

This clonotype was observed a few times. The gene calls are TRBV20-1 and TRBJ2-5, with unresolved D. Germline-derived CDR1 and CDR2 are DFQATT and SNEGSKA (reference sequence). The CDR3 consists of 13 residues. V was trimmed by 0 bases and J by 5 bases, leaving 10 bases between them. CDR3 DNA: TGCAGTGCTAGAGAGCTACTACTGGAGACCCAGTACTTC. Protein product: CSARELLLETQYF.

In the case of this clonotype: Given a much more abundant clone one base away, this may be a read error. The chain is built from TRBV12-5 and TRBJ2-3; no definite D call. V was clipped by 9 bases and J by 7 bases, with 11 bases between them. CDR3 size: 11 residues. Germline V gives CDR1 LGHNT, CDR2 FRNRAP. In DNA, the CDR3 is TGTGCTAGAGGCACGACCAATACGCAGTATTTT. Amino acids: CARGTTNTQYF.

Note on this clonotype: Sequence at one end of the junction differs from germline and may be a read error. This CDR3 reads CASSTRTPNTRELFF. CDR3 coding DNA: TGTGCCAGTAGTACCCGGACCCCGAACACCAGGGAGCTGTTTTTT. The genes are TRBV19 and TRBJ2-2; no definite D call. The CDR3 contains 15 residues. The germline V gene has CDR1 LNHDA and CDR2 SQIVND (reference sequence).

This clonotype was seen more than once but under ten times. The DNA of the CDR3 is TGTGCCAGCAGCCCACACCTAAAAAACTATGGCTACACCTTC. Encoded protein: CASSPHLKNYGYTF. The chain joins TRBV7-9 to TRBJ1-2; D remains unclear. Per the germline V gene, CDR1 is SEHNR and CDR2 is FQNEAQ (reference sequence). Trimming left V 5 bases short and J 2 bases short, with 12 bases between. The CDR3 extends over 14 amino acids.

This clonotype was detected a few times. CDR3 sequence reads: CSVRPISSYEQYF. CDR3 nucleotides: TGCAGCGTTCGACCGATAAGCTCCTACGAGCAGTACTTC. The V and J genes are TRBV29-1 and TRBJ2-7; D is ambiguous. CDR3 length: 13 residues. V shed 5 bases and J shed 0 bases, with 11 bases lying between them. Germline values: CDR1 SQVTM, CDR2 ANQGSEA.

A few counts support this clonotype. The V call is TRBV29-1, the J call TRBJ2-3; TRBD2 might be the D (6 bases). Germline V gives CDR1 SQVTM, CDR2 ANQGSEA. V was cut by 3 bases and J by 4 bases, with 14 bases left in between. This CDR3 has 14 residues. As DNA, the CDR3 is TGCAGCGTTGATCATCGAGGAGGGGCAGATACGCAGTATTTT. Encoded protein: CSVDHRGGADTQYF.